This T cell receptor beta chain emerged from a study of cytomegalovirus exposure and HLA in healthy donors. Both 60 Vbeta primers and 13 Jbeta primers went into the PCR. The protocol was immunoSEQ multiplex PCR, while the TCRdb copy is restricted to in-frame clones and leaves out a portion. The top ten hold 1.5% to 2% of the sample, which has about 120,000 clones, approximately 15% seen once. This clone showed up just a few times. Germline CDR1 and CDR2: MNHEY and SMNVEV (reference sequence). This CDR3 is 15 amino acids long. The J segment lost 0 bases and the V segment lost 6 bases, leaving 4 bases of the junction unmatched.

This chain connects TRBV27 to TRBJ2-3; 9 nucleotides match TRBD2. Input material: PBMCs. This clonotype was sampled from a young woman in good health and CMV-seronegative. CDR3 bases: TGTGCCAGCAGAGCGGGAGGTCCTAGCACAGATACGCAGTATTTT. It yields the protein CASRAGGPSTDTQYF.